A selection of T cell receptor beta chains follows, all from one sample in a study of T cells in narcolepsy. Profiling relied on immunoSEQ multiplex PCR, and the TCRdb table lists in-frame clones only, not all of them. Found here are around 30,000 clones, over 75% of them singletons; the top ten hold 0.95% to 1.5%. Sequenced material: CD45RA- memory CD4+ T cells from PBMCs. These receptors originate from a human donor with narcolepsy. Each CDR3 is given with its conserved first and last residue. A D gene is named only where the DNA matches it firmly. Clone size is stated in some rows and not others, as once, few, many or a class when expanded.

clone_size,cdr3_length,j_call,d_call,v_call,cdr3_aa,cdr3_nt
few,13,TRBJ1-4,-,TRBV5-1,CASSKGGNEKLFF,TGCGCCAGCAGCAAGGGGGGTAATGAAAAACTGTTTTTT
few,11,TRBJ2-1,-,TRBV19,CASQGYNEQFF,TGTGCCAGTCAGGGGTACAATGAGCAGTTCTTC
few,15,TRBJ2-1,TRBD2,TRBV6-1,CASYILAGSTSEQFF,TGTGCCAGCTATATACTAGCGGGGTCGACGAGTGAGCAGTTCTTC
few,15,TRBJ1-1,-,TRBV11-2,CASSLRVGGNTEAFF,TGTGCCAGCAGCCTGCGGGTCGGGGGGAACACTGAAGCTTTCTTT
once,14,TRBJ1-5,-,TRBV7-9,CASSLGYSNQPQHF,TGTGCCAGCAGCTTGGGTTACAGCAATCAGCCCCAGCATTTT
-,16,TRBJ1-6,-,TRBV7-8,CASSLRGAGYNSPLHF,TGTGCCAGCAGTCTAAGAGGGGCGGGGTATAATTCACCCCTCCACTTT
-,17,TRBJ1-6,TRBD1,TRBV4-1,CASSRYIGQGQDSPLHF,TGCGCCAGCAGTCGTTATATAGGACAGGGGCAGGATTCACCCCTCCACTTT
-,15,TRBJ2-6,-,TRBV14,CASSQLGGGANVLTF,TGTGCCAGCAGCCAATTGGGTGGCGGGGCCAACGTCCTGACTTTC
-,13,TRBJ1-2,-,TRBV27,CASSVLPYYGYTF,TGTGCCAGCAGTGTACTCCCATACTATGGCTACACCTTC
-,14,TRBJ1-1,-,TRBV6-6,CASSYSILGTEAFF,TGTGCCAGCAGTTACTCGATTCTCGGCACTGAAGCTTTCTTT
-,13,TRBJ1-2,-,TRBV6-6,CASSYAESYGYTF,TGTGCCAGCAGTTACGCAGAAAGCTATGGCTACACCTTC
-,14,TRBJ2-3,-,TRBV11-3,CASSSGRSTDTQYF,TGTGCCAGCAGCTCGGGACGCAGCACAGATACGCAGTATTTT
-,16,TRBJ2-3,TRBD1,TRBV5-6,CASSPPGQGRADTQYF,TGTGCCAGCAGCCCCCCCGGACAGGGTCGGGCAGATACGCAGTATTTT
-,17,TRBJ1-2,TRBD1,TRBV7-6,CASSSRPGQGVDYGYTF,TGTGCCAGCAGCTCACGTCCGGGACAGGGGGTTGACTATGGCTACACCTTC
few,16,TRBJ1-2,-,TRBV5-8,CASSLRGRTGLYGYTF,TGTGCCAGCAGCTTGCGGGGCCGAACAGGGCTCTACGGCTACACCTTC
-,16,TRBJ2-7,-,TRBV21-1,CASSKARGGPSYEQYF,TGTGCCAGCAGCAAAGCGCGAGGGGGGCCCTCCTACGAGCAGTACTTC
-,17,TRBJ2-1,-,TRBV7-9,CASSSRQDLSSYNEQFF,TGTGCCAGCAGCTCACGACAGGACTTAAGCTCCTACAATGAGCAGTTCTTC
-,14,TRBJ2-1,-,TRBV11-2,CASSLGSSYNEQFF,TGTGCCAGCAGCTTAGGCAGTTCCTACAATGAGCAGTTCTTC
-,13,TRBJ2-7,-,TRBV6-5,CASTTGQDYEQYF,TGTGCCAGCACGACAGGCCAGGACTACGAGCAGTACTTC
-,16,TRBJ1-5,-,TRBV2,CASTDRRGSSNQPQHF,TGTGCCAGCACTGACCGACGGGGAAGTAGCAATCAGCCCCAGCATTTT
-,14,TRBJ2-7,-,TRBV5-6,CASSLVRGRREQYF,TGTGCCAGCAGCTTGGTACGGGGTAGGCGTGAGCAGTACTTC
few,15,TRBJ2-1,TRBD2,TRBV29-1,CSVDPGGRRNNEQFF,TGCAGCGTTGATCCGGGCGGGAGAAGGAACAATGAGCAGTTCTTC
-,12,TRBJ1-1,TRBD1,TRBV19,CASSWTGIEAFF,TGTGCCAGTAGTTGGACAGGGATTGAAGCTTTCTTT
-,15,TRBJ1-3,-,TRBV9,CASSSQRREGNTIYF,TGTGCCAGCAGCTCACAAAGGCGGGAGGGAAACACCATATATTTT
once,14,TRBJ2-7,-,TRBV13,CASSSGGAGYEQYF,TGTGCCAGCAGCTCTGGAGGGGCGGGCTACGAGCAGTACTTC
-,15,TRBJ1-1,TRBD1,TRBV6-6,CASTPSGGEGTEAFF,TGTGCCAGCACCCCATCAGGGGGGGAGGGCACTGAAGCTTTCTTT
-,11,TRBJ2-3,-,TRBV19,CASSILDTQYF,TGTGCCAGTAGTATTCTGGATACGCAGTATTTT
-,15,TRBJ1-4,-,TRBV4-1,CASSQEGRTGGKLFF,TGCGCCAGCAGCCAAGAAGGTCGGACCGGGGGAAAACTGTTTTTT
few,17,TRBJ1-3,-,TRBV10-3,CAISALDTKISGNTIYF,TGTGCCATCAGTGCCCTGGACACTAAAATCTCTGGAAACACCATATATTTT
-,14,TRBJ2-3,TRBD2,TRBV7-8,CASTVGGSTDTQYF,TGTGCCAGCACGGTCGGGGGGAGCACAGATACGCAGTATTTT
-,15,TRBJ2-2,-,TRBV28,CASSPGRVPWRELFF,TGTGCCAGCAGCCCCGGGCGGGTGCCTTGGAGGGAGCTGTTTTTT
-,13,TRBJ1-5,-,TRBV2,CASSRVENQPQHF,TGTGCCAGCTCTCGCGTGGAAAACCAGCCCCAGCATTTT
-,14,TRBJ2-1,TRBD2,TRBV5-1,CASSWDYMGNEQFF,TGCGCCAGCAGCTGGGACTACATGGGGAATGAGCAGTTCTTC
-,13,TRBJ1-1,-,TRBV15,CATRRVFDTEAFF,TGTGCCACCAGAAGGGTGTTCGACACTGAAGCTTTCTTT
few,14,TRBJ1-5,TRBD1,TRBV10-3,CAIKGTGSDQPQHF,TGTGCCATCAAAGGGACAGGTAGCGATCAGCCCCAGCATTTT
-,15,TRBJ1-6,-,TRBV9,CASSVGESVNSPLHF,TGTGCCAGCAGCGTAGGAGAATCCGTAAATTCACCCCTCCACTTT
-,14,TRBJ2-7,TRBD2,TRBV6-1,CASSALAGVYEQYF,TGTGCCAGCAGTGCCCTAGCGGGGGTCTACGAGCAGTACTTC
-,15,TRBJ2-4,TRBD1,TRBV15,CATSRQGDAKNIQYF,TGTGCCACCAGCCGACAGGGGGATGCCAAAAACATTCAGTACTTC
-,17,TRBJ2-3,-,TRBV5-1,CASSLAGPGASTDTQYF,TGCGCCAGCAGCTTGGCCGGGCCGGGTGCTAGCACAGATACGCAGTATTTT
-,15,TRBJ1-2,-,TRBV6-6,CASRPLTPGLYGYTF,TGTGCCAGCAGACCTTTGACACCTGGACTATATGGCTACACCTTC
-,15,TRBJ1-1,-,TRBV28,CASRPSQGPATEAFF,TGTGCCAGCAGGCCATCACAGGGACCTGCCACTGAAGCTTTCTTT
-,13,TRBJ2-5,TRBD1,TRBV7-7,CASSADRGETQYF,TGTGCTAGCAGCGCGGACAGGGGAGAGACCCAGTACTTC
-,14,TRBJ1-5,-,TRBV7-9,CASSFAGRGEPQHF,TGTGCCAGCAGCTTCGCAGGAAGGGGGGAGCCCCAGCATTTT
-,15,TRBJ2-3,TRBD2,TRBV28,CASIPLAGSTDTQYF,TGTGCCAGCATCCCCCTAGCGGGTAGCACAGATACGCAGTATTTT
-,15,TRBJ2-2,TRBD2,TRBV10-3,CATGLAGEKPGELFF,TGTGCCACGGGACTAGCGGGAGAAAAGCCCGGGGAGCTGTTTTTT
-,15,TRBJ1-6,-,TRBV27,CASSLKFLTGSPLHF,TGTGCCAGCAGTTTAAAGTTTCTAACCGGGTCACCCCTCCACTTT
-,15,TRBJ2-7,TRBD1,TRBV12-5,CASGGERDRLYEQYF,TGTGCTAGTGGTGGGGAGAGGGACAGATTGTACGAGCAGTACTTC
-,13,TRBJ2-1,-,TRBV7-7,CASSLVLASEQFF,TGTGCTAGCAGCTTAGTGTTAGCAAGTGAGCAGTTCTTC
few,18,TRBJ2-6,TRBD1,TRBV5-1,CASSPTGKPTSGANVLTF,TGCGCCAGCAGCCCGACAGGGAAGCCCACCTCTGGGGCCAACGTCCTGACTTTC
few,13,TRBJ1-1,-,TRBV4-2,CASQWGENTEAFF,TGTGCCAGCCAATGGGGGGAGAACACTGAAGCTTTCTTT
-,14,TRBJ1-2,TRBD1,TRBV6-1,CASSERTGRGGYTF,TGTGCCAGCAGTGAAAGGACAGGGCGGGGTGGCTACACCTTC
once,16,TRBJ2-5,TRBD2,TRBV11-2,CASSLDGGARRETQYF,TGTGCCAGCAGCTTAGACGGGGGGGCCAGAAGGGAGACCCAGTACTTC
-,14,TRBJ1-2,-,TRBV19,CASSRQASADGYTF,TGTGCCAGTAGTAGACAGGCTTCCGCCGATGGCTACACCTTC
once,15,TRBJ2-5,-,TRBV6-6,CASSYTDWARETQYF,TGTGCCAGCAGTTACACCGATTGGGCGCGAGAGACCCAGTACTTC
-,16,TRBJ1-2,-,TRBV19,CASSIGQTRANYGYTF,TGTGCCAGTAGTATAGGACAGACTAGAGCTAACTATGGCTACACCTTC
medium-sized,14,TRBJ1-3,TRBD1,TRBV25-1,CASSAGTGSNTIYF,TGTGCCAGCAGTGCCGGGACAGGGTCAAACACCATATATTTT
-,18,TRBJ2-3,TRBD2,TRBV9,CASSVSPSRGAFTDTQYF,TGTGCCAGCAGCGTATCCCCTTCGCGGGGGGCGTTCACAGATACGCAGTATTTT
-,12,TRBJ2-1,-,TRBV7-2,CASSPTGTEQFF,TGTGCCAGCAGCCCTACTGGGACTGAGCAGTTCTTC
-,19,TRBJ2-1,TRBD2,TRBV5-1,CASSKGLAEINPSYNEQFF,TGCGCCAGCAGCAAGGGACTAGCGGAAATAAATCCCTCCTACAATGAGCAGTTCTTC